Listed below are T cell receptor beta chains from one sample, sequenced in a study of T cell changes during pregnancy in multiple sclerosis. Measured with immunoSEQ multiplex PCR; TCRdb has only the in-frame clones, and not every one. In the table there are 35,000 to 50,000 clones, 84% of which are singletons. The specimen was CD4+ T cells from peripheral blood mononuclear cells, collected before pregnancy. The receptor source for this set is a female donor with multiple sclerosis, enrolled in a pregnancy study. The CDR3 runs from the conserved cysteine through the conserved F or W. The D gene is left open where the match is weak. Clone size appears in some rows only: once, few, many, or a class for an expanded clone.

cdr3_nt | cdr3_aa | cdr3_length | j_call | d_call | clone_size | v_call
TGTGCCAGTAGTATACGCAGTCCCTACGAGCAGTACTTC | CASSIRSPYEQYF | 13 | TRBJ2-7 | - | - | TRBV19
TGTGCCAGCAGCGCCCAGACAGCGTTCGGTTACAATGAGCAGTTCTTC | CASSAQTAFGYNEQFF | 16 | TRBJ2-1 | - | - | TRBV5-6
TGCAGCGTTGGGGGGACAGGAACACAAGAGACCCAGTACTTC | CSVGGTGTQETQYF | 14 | TRBJ2-5 | TRBD1 | medium-sized | TRBV29-1
TGTGCCTGGAGTACGGCGGGGGGAGCCGGGGATACGCAGTATTTT | CAWSTAGGAGDTQYF | 15 | TRBJ2-3 | TRBD2 | once | TRBV30
TGCGCCAGCAGCCAAGAGGGCAGAGGGTACTGGGCCGGATTAGGGTACACCTTC | CASSQEGRGYWAGLGYTF | 18 | TRBJ1-2 | - | - | TRBV4-1
TGTGCCAGTAGTCTGCCGGGGATCGGGACTGAAGCTTTCTTT | CASSLPGIGTEAFF | 14 | TRBJ1-1 | - | - | TRBV19
TGTGCCAGCAGTGAACTAGTGTGGACTGAAGCTTTCTTT | CASSELVWTEAFF | 13 | TRBJ1-1 | - | - | TRBV2
TGTGCCAGTAGTCCAATGGACAGGAACACTGAAGCTTTCTTT | CASSPMDRNTEAFF | 14 | TRBJ1-1 | - | - | TRBV19
TGTGCCAGCAGCTACTCCCGGGGGGACCAAGAGACCCAGTACTTC | CASSYSRGDQETQYF | 15 | TRBJ2-5 | TRBD2 | - | TRBV7-2
TGTGCCAGCAGCTTAGGGGTCGGGGACACTGAAGCTTTCTTT | CASSLGVGDTEAFF | 14 | TRBJ1-1 | - | - | TRBV7-9
TGTGCCAGCAGCTTGGGTGGGCACAGGTCGGGAAACACCATATATTTT | CASSLGGHRSGNTIYF | 16 | TRBJ1-3 | - | few | TRBV5-4
TGTGCCAGCATGAGAGGTGTCCTCTCCTACGAGCAGTACTTC | CASMRGVLSYEQYF | 14 | TRBJ2-7 | - | - | TRBV2
TGTGCCAGCAGCTTGGGGGGAGGCGAGAATCAGCCCCAGCATTTT | CASSLGGGENQPQHF | 15 | TRBJ1-5 | - | once | TRBV5-4
TGTGCCAGCAGCTTGTCGACCCAGACAGGGTCCCTCAATGAGCAGTTCTTC | CASSLSTQTGSLNEQFF | 17 | TRBJ2-1 | TRBD1 | - | TRBV5-8
TGTGCCAGCAGCCGAACTAGCGCGAACTCCTACGAGCAGTACTTC | CASSRTSANSYEQYF | 15 | TRBJ2-7 | TRBD2 | - | TRBV5-6